This T cell receptor (beta chain) was retrieved from a study of glioma-infiltrating T cells. Between the trimmed V and J ends, which lost 5 bases and 5 bases, there was a span of 12 bases. CDR1 MNHEY and CDR2 SVGEGT come from the germline V gene. This CDR3 region has 13 residues. Findings and limits, study-wide: Gliomas, especially low-grade, showed above-expected tissue-blood divergence; non-neoplastic patients showed below. CDR3 overlap between tissue and blood was very small.

Amplification of TCR alpha and beta CDR3 regions from RNA used iRepertoire nested multiplex PCR. For one-step reverse transcription and amplification, about 90-450 ng of tissue mRNA or PBMC total RNA was used. TCRdb analysed the multiplex PCR reads with MiXCR anew, one entry per CDR3 protein. The sample yields some 100,000 distinct CDR3 sequences, 25% to 30% seen once. This clonotype was counted ten times or more. Its matching antigen is unknown. The V call is TRBV6-2 or TRBV6-3, the J call TRBJ1-1, with D tentatively TRBD1 (5 bases). The specimen sequenced was glioma tissue, nonneoplastic brain tissue, or PBMCs (not recorded which). The clonotype was recovered from a human donor with low-grade glioma or glioblastoma, undergoing nonglioma brain surgery, or in good health (not recorded which). The CDR3 bases are TGTGCCAGCAGTAACCAGGGAGCGACTGAAGCTTTCTTT. It is translated as CASSNQGATEAFF.